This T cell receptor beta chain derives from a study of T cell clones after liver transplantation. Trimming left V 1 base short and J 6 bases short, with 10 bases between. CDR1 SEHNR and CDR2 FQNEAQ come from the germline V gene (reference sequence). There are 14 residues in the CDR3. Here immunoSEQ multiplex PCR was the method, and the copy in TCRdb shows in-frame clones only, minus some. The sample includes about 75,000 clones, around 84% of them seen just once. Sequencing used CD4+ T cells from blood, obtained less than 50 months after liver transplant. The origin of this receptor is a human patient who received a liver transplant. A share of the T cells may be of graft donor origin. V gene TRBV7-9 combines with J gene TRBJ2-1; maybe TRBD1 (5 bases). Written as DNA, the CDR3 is TGTGCCAGCAGCTTAGGGGCAGGGCCCAATGAGCAGTTCTTC. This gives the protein CASSLGAGPNEQFF.